The rows below give T cell receptor beta chains drawn from one sample of a study of shared clonotypes between healthy human individuals. Produced via immunoSEQ multiplex PCR; TCRdb's table is partial and in-frame only. Here the sample spans more than 2 million clones, 93% being singletons. Material for sequencing was naive CD8+ T cells from PBMCs. The receptors stem from a man younger than 35 in good health. Some clones in this sample may be carry-over from other donors' samples. The CDR3 runs from the conserved cysteine through the conserved F or W. A D gene is named only where the DNA matches it firmly. Rows may omit the clone size; those that give it use once, few, many or a size class.

V gene	D gene	J gene	clone size	CDR3 protein	CDR3 DNA
TRBV30	-	TRBJ2-7	once	CAWSDRDSSYEQYF	TGTGCCTGGAGTGACAGGGATTCTTCCTACGAGCAGTACTTC
TRBV28	-	TRBJ1-2	-	CASSLLLGGANYGYTF	TGTGCCAGCAGTTTACTCCTCGGGGGGGCTAACTATGGCTACACCTTC
TRBV28	-	TRBJ2-7	-	CASSLRGYEQYF	TGTGCCAGCAGTTTACGGGGCTACGAGCAGTACTTC
TRBV5-5	-	TRBJ1-1	-	CASSAQRGNTEAFF	TGTGCCAGCAGCGCTCAGAGAGGTAACACTGAAGCTTTCTTT
TRBV12-2	-	TRBJ1-1	-	CASPRVGNTEAFF	TGTGCAAGCCCCAGGGTAGGGAACACTGAAGCTTTCTTT
TRBV7-9	TRBD1	TRBJ1-2	-	CASSLGQALEGYTF	TGTGCCAGCAGCCTAGGACAGGCCCTCGAGGGCTACACCTTC
TRBV7-9	-	TRBJ2-7	-	CASSLWPYEQYF	TGTGCCAGCAGCTTATGGCCTTACGAGCAGTACTTC
TRBV7-9	-	TRBJ1-3	-	CASSPALDASSGNTIYF	TGTGCCAGCAGCCCTGCCCTCGACGCAAGCTCTGGAAACACCATATATTTT
TRBV28	-	TRBJ2-7	-	CASRYTVGRTYEQYF	TGTGCCAGCAGATATACAGTGGGGCGGACCTACGAGCAGTACTTC
TRBV7-9	TRBD1	TRBJ1-1	once	CASVKQGTEAFF	TGTGCCAGCGTGAAACAGGGGACTGAAGCTTTCTTT
TRBV5-1	TRBD2	TRBJ2-3	-	CASSLAVASGSSDTQYF	TGCGCCAGCAGCTTGGCCGTGGCTAGCGGGAGCTCAGATACGCAGTATTTT
TRBV7-6	-	TRBJ2-5	-	CASSLEYRIWETQYF	TGTGCCAGCAGCTTAGAGTACAGGATTTGGGAGACCCAGTACTTC
TRBV19	TRBD2	TRBJ2-7	-	CASSVLAGAYEQYF	TGTGCCAGTAGTGTTCTAGCGGGAGCTTACGAGCAGTACTTC
TRBV4-3	-	TRBJ1-1	-	CASSQFFGGDQNTEAFF	TGCGCCAGCAGCCAATTTTTCGGAGGAGACCAAAACACTGAAGCTTTCTTT
TRBV7-9	-	TRBJ2-7	-	CASRDAYEQYF	TGTGCCAGCAGGGACGCGTACGAGCAGTACTTC